The 13 T cell receptor beta chains in this list originate from one sample, sequenced in a study of blood T cell repertoires in COVID-19. Measured with immunoSEQ multiplex PCR; TCRdb has only the in-frame clones, and not every one. The sample shows approximately 250,000 clones, around four fifths of them seen only once. Sequenced material: PBMCs or T cells enriched from blood (not recorded which). These receptors were collected from a man aged 40-49 years who had recovered from COVID-19.

J is TRBJ2-1 and V is TRBV5-4; a weak D match, TRBD2 (6 bases). Per germline, CDR1 SGHNT and CDR2 YYREEE (reference sequence). With 4 bases removed from V and 3 bases from J, the gap between germline ends came to 14 bases. The CDR3 sequence is 15 residues long. The CDR3 DNA follows: TGTGCCAGCAGCAGTAGCGGAGGGTTCTACAATGAGCAGTTCTTC. Translated, it gives CASSSSGGFYNEQFF.

This chain uses TRBV4-3 with TRBJ2-7; maybe TRBD2 (7 bases). With 4 bases removed from V and 0 bases from J, the gap between germline ends came to 13 bases. This CDR3 is built from 15 residues. In germline, CDR1 is LGHNA, CDR2 YSLEER. CDR3 amino acids: CASSPTGGPSYEQYF. CDR3 DNA: TGCGCCAGCAGCCCGACCGGGGGGCCCTCCTACGAGCAGTACTTC.

The chain recombines TRBV11-3 with TRBJ2-5, with D perhaps matching TRBD2 (5 bases). V was pared by 5 bases and J by 2 bases, with 18 bases between. The CDR3 runs 16 residues. Per the germline V gene, CDR1 is SGHNT and CDR2 is YENEEA. This CDR3 reads CASSQAGQSAQETQYF. The CDR3 DNA reads as TGTGCCAGCAGCCAGGCGGGCCAGAGCGCTCAAGAGACCCAGTACTTC.

Only a few counts were recorded for this clone. The rearrangement joins TRBV6-2 or TRBV6-3 to TRBJ2-5, with 8 positions matching TRBD2. The CDR3 contains 16 residues. V lost 2 bases, J lost 2 bases, and 7 bases stayed unmatched. Germline CDR1 reads MNHEY; CDR2 reads SVGEGT. The CDR3, as DNA: TGTGCCAGCAGTTACCCCGGCGTAGCGGGGCAAGAGACCCAGTACTTC. Amino acids: CASSYPGVAGQETQYF.

This clone was counted only a few times. The chain couples TRBV7-3 to TRBJ2-1; D is unresolved. In germline, CDR1 is SGHTA, CDR2 FQGTGA. With 5 bases removed from V and 4 bases from J, the gap between germline ends came to 3 bases. CDR3 length: 11 amino acids. CDR3 in amino acids: CASSVYNEQFF. The CDR3 nucleotides read TGTGCCAGCAGCGTATACAATGAGCAGTTCTTC.

This sequence joins TRBV30 and TRBJ2-2, with 10 bases that match TRBD1. The CDR3 has 14 amino acids. CDR1 and CDR2 from the germline V gene are GTSNPN and SVGIG (reference sequence). V was clipped by 1 base and J by 15 bases; unmatched bases: 11. As DNA, the CDR3 is TGTGCCTGGAGTGCCGGGACAGGGGTCTCGATGGTGTTTTTT. Amino acid sequence: CAWSAGTGVSMVFF.

The chain uses TRBV5-1 and TRBJ1-4, with 9 bases identical to TRBD1. Germline-derived CDR1 and CDR2 are SGHRS and YFSETQ. This CDR3 spans 13 amino acids. The V and J ends lost 4 bases and 8 bases, in that order; junction bases with no gene match: 3. The CDR3 bases are TGCGCCAGCAGCCCGGGACAGGGCGAAAAACTGTTTTTT. Translation gives CASSPGQGEKLFF.

In this sample, this clone turned up many times. Germline and junction disagree at one end, which may indicate a read error. This chain uses TRBV6-2 or TRBV6-3 with TRBJ1-1, with TRBD1 matching 8 bases. Germline loops: CDR1 MNHEY, CDR2 SVGEGT. The CDR3 is 15 residues long. In DNA form, the CDR3 reads TGTGCCAGCAGTGACTCCGGGACAGGAGGAACTGAAGCTTTCTTT. Translated: CASSDSGTGGTEAFF.

The rearrangement uses TRBV7-3 and TRBJ2-3; the D gene is possibly TRBD1 (5 bases). With 0 bases removed from V and 4 bases from J, the gap between germline ends came to 14 bases. Germline CDR1 SGHTA, CDR2 FQGTGA. This CDR3 region has 16 residues. The CDR3 nucleotides are TGTGCCAGCAGCTTAACGGGGCCCTTACCGTCAGATACGCAGTATTTT. Encoded protein: CASSLTGPLPSDTQYF.

This clone was observed a handful of times. The V call is TRBV9, the J call TRBJ2-3, with unresolved D. This CDR3 is built from 14 residues. V was trimmed by 0 bases and J by 4 bases, leaving 9 bases between them. Germline CDR1 reads SGDLS; CDR2 reads YYNGEE. CDR3 sequence (DNA): TGTGCCAGCAGCGTAGATAGCCCCGCAGATACGCAGTATTTT. It translates to CASSVDSPADTQYF.

Of note for this clone: In the same sample, other DNA sequences code for this CDR3. The rearrangement joins TRBV14 to TRBJ1-2; D ambiguous. The CDR3 consists of 13 residues. V was shortened by 0 bases and J by 5 bases, with 7 bases between the two germline ends. The germline V gene has CDR1 SGHDN and CDR2 FVKESK. The CDR3 DNA is TGTGCCAGCAGCCAAGATGGCGGGTATGGCTACACCTTC. This translates into CASSQDGGYGYTF.

The genes are TRBV6-5 and TRBJ1-2, with D possibly being TRBD1 (6 bases). Per the germline V gene, CDR1 is MNHEY and CDR2 is SVGAGI. V shed 0 bases and J shed 2 bases, with 10 bases lying between them. There are 15 residues in the CDR3. The CDR3 DNA follows: TGTGCCAGCAGTTACTCAGGGCAGGGGAACTATGGCTACACCTTC. Protein: CASSYSGQGNYGYTF.

The V gene is TRBV18, the J gene TRBJ1-2, with TRBD1 matching 9 bases. The CDR3 covers 13 residues. V lost 4 bases and J lost 6; bases outside the gene matches: 3. Germline-derived CDR1 and CDR2 are KGHSH and LQKENI. CDR3 nucleotides: TGTGCCAGCTCACTACAGGGGGCAGATGGCTACACCTTC. It specifies CASSLQGADGYTF.